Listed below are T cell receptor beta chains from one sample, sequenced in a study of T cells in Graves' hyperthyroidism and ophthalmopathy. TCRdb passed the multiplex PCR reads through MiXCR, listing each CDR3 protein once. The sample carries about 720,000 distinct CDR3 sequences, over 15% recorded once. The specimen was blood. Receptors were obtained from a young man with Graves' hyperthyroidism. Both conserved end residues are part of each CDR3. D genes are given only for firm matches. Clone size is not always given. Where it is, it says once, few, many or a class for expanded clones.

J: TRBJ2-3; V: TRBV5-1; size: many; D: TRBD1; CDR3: CASSPRQGASLDTQYF; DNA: TGCGCCAGCAGCCCTAGACAGGGGGCGTCCCTAGATACGCAGTATTTT
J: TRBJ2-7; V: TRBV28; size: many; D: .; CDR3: CASSDLGASYEQYF; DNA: TGTGCCAGCAGTGACTTGGGAGCCTCCTACGAGCAGTACTTC
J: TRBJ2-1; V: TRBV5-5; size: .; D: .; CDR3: CASSLEGLANYNEQFF; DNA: TGTGCCAGCAGCTTGGAGGGGCTAGCGAACTACAATGAGCAGTTCTTC
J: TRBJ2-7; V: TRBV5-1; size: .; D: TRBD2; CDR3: CASSGTLAGSYEQYF; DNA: TGCGCCAGCAGCGGTACTTTAGCGGGGTCCTACGAGCAGTACTTC
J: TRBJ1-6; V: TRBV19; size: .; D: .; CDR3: CASSIRIAGQILFGNSPLHF; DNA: TGTGCCAGTAGTATTAGGATAGCCGGACAGATCCTTTTTGGGAATTCACCCCTCCACTTT
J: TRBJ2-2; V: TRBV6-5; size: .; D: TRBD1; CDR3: CASSYSTGPGELFF; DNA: TGTGCCAGCAGTTACTCGACAGGGCCCGGGGAGCTGTTTTTT
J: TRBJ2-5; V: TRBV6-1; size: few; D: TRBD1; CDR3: CASSNRDRGSETQYF; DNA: TGTGCCAGCAGCAACCGGGACAGGGGGTCTGAGACCCAGTACTTC
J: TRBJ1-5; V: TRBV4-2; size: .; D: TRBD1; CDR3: CASSVDRERQPQHF; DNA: TGTGCCAGCAGCGTGGACAGGGAACGGCAGCCCCAGCATTTT
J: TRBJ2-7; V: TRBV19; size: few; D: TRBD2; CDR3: CASRIRDYGTAEQYF; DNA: TGTGCCAGTAGGATACGGGACTACGGGACCGCCGAGCAGTACTTC
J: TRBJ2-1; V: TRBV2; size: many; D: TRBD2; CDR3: CASSGRGLAGFFNEQFF; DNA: TGTGCCAGCAGTGGGAGGGGACTAGCGGGTTTCTTCAATGAGCAGTTCTTC